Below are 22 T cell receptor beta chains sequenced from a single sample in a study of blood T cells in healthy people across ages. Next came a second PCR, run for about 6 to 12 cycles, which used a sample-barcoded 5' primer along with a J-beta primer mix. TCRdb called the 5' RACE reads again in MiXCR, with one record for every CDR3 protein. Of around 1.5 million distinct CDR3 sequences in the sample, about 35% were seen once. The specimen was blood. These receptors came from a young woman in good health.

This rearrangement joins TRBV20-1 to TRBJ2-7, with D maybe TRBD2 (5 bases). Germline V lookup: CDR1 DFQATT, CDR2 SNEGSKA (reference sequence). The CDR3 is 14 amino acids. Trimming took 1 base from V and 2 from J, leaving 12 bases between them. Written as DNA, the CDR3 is TGCAGTGCTAGAGTCGGGCTAGCCACCTACGAGCAGTACTTC. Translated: CSARVGLATYEQYF.

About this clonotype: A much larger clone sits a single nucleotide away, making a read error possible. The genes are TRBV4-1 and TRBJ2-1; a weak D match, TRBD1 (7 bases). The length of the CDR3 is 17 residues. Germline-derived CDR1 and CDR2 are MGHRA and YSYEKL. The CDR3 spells CTSSQVEGASPYNEQFF. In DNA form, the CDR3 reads TGCACCAGCAGCCAAGTGGAGGGGGCCTCCCCCTACAATGAGCAGTTCTTC.

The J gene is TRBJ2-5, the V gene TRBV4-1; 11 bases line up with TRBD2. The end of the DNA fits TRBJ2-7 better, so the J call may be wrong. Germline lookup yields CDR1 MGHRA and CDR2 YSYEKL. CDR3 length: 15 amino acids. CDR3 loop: CASGRLAGRHYEQYF. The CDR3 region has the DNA TGCGCCAGCGGCCGACTAGCGGGAAGGCACTACGAGCAGTACTTC.

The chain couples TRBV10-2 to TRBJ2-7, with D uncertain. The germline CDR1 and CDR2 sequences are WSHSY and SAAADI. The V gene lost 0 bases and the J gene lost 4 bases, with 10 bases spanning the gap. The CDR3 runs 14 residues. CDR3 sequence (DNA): TGCGCCAGCAGTGAGTCGATAGGGTGGTACGAGCAGTACTTC. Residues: CASSESIGWYEQYF.

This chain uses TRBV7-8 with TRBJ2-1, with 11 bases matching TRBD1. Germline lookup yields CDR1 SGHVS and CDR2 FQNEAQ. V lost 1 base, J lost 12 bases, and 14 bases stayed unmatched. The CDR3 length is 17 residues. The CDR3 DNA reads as TGTGCCAGCAGCTTAGGGACAGGGGGCAAGCGGACCTCTCGGCAGTTCTTC. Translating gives CASSLGTGGKRTSRQFF.

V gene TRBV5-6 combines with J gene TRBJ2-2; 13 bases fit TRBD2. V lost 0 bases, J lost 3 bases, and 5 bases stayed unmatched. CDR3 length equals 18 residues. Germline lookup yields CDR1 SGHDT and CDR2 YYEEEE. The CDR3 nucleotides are TGTGCCAGCAGCTTGGAACTAGCGGGGGGGCCGGACACCGGGGAGCTGTTTTTT. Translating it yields CASSLELAGGPDTGELFF.

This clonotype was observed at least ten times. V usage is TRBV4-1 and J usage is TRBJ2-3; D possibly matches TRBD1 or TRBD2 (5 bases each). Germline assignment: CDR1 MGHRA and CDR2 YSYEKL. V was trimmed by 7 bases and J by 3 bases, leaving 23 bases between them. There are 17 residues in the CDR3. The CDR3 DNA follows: TGCGCCAGCACTGCAGGGTCACTAGAGGTAGTAACAGATACGCAGTATTTT. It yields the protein CASTAGSLEVVTDTQYF.

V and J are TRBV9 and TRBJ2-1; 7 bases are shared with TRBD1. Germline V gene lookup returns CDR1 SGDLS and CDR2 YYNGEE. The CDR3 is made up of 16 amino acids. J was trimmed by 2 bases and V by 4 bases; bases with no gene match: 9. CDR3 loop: CASSPREGAPYNEQFF. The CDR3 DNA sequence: TGTGCCAGCAGCCCCCGAGAGGGGGCCCCCTACAATGAGCAGTTCTTC. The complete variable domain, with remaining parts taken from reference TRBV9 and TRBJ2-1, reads DSGVTQTPKHLITATGQRVTLRCSPRSGDLSVYWYQQSLDQGLQFLIQYYNGEERAKGNILERFSAQQFPDLHSELNLSSLELGDSALYFCASSPREGAPYNEQFFGPGTRLTVL.

CDR3 residues: CASSLGAGVVGETQYF. CDR3 nucleotides: TGTGCCAGCAGCTTAGGAGCGGGGGTAGTCGGGGAGACCCAGTACTTC. The chain links TRBV7-7 to TRBJ2-5; TRBD2 matches 8 bases. This CDR3 is 16 amino acids long. Trimming removed 1 base from V and 5 bases from J; junction bases left unmatched: 9. Germline V gene sequence: CDR1 SSHAT, CDR2 FNYEAQ (reference sequence).

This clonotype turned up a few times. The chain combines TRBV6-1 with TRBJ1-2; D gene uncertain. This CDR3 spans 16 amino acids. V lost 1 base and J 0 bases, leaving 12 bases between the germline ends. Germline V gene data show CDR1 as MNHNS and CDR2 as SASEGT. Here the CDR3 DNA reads TGTGCCAGCAGTGAAGGGGCGGCCAGAGCTAACTATGGCTACACCTTC. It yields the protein CASSEGAARANYGYTF.

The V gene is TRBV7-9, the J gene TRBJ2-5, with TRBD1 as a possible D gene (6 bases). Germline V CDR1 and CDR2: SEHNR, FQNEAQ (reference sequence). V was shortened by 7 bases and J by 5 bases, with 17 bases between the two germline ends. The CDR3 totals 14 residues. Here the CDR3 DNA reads TGTGCCAGCACCTCGAGGACAGTATCGGAGACCCAGTACTTC. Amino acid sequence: CASTSRTVSETQYF.

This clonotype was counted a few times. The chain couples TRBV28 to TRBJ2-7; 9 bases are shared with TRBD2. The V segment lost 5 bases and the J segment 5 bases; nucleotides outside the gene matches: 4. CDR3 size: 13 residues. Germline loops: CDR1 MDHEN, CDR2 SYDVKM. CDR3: CASSRSGGNEQYF. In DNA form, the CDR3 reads TGTGCCAGCAGTCGTAGCGGGGGTAACGAGCAGTACTTC.

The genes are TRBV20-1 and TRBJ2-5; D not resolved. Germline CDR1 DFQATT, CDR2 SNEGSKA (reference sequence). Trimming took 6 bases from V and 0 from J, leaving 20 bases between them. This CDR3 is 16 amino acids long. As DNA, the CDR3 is TGCAGTGCGATTAAGGAACCCGGGCGATACCAAGAGACCCAGTACTTC. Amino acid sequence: CSAIKEPGRYQETQYF.

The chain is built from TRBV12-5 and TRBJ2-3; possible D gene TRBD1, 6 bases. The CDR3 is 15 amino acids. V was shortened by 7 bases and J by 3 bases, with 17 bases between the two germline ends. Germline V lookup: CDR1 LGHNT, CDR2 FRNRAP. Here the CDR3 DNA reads TGTGCTAGTGCCCCCCGGGACACCCAAACAGATACGCAGTATTTT. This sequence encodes CASAPRDTQTDTQYF.

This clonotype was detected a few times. This CDR3 is CSARFGGATETQYF. DNA of the CDR3: TGCAGTGCTAGATTCGGGGGGGCCACAGAGACCCAGTACTTC. V and J are TRBV20-1 and TRBJ2-5; 8 bases agree with TRBD2. The length of the CDR3 is 14 residues. V gave up 2 bases and J gave up 4 bases; unmatched junction bases: 6. Germline CDR1 is DFQATT and CDR2 is SNEGSKA (reference sequence).

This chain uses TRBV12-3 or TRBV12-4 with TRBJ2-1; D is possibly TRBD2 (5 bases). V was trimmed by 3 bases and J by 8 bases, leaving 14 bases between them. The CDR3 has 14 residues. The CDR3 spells CASSLGFGGDEQFF. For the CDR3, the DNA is TGTGCCAGCAGTTTGGGCTTTGGAGGCGATGAGCAGTTCTTC.

The CDR3 nucleotides are TGTGCCAGTTCGGGCAGCGGGAGCTACGAGCAGTACTTC. Its translation is CASSGSGSYEQYF. The chain is built from TRBV3-1 and TRBJ2-7; 8 bases align to TRBD2. The CDR3 is made up of 13 amino acids. The V and J ends lost 9 bases and 3 bases, in that order; junction bases with no gene match: 7. The V gene's germline CDR1 is LGHDT and CDR2 YNNKEL (reference sequence).

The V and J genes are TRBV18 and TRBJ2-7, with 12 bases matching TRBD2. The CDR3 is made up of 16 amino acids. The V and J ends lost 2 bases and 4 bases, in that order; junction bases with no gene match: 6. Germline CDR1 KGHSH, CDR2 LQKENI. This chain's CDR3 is CASSPLPGLAGYEQYF. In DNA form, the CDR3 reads TGTGCCAGCTCACCATTACCCGGACTAGCGGGGTACGAGCAGTACTTC.

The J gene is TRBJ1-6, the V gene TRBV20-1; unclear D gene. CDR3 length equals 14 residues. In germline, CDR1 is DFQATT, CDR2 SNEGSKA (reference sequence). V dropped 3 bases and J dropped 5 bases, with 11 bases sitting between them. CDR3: CSASLRTDNSPLHF. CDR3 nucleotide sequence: TGCAGTGCTAGCCTCCGGACGGATAATTCACCCCTCCACTTT.

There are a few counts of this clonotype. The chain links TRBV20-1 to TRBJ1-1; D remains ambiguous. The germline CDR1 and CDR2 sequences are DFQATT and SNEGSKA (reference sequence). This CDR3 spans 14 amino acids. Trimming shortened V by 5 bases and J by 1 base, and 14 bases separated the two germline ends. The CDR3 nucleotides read TGCAGTGCTCACCGCACGGACGGGAACACTGAAGCTTTCTTT. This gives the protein CSAHRTDGNTEAFF.

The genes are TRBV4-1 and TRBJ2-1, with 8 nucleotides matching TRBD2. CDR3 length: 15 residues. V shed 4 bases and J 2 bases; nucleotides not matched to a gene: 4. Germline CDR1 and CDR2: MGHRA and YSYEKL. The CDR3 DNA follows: TGCGCCAGCAGCCGGACTAGCAAGGCCTACAATGAGCAGTTCTTC. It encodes CASSRTSKAYNEQFF.

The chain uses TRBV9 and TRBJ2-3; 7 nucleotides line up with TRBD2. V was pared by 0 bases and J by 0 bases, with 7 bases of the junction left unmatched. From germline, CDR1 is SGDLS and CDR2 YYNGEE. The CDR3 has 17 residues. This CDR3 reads CASSVAGSGHSTDTQYF. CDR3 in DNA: TGTGCCAGCAGCGTAGCTGGTAGCGGGCATAGCACAGATACGCAGTATTTT.